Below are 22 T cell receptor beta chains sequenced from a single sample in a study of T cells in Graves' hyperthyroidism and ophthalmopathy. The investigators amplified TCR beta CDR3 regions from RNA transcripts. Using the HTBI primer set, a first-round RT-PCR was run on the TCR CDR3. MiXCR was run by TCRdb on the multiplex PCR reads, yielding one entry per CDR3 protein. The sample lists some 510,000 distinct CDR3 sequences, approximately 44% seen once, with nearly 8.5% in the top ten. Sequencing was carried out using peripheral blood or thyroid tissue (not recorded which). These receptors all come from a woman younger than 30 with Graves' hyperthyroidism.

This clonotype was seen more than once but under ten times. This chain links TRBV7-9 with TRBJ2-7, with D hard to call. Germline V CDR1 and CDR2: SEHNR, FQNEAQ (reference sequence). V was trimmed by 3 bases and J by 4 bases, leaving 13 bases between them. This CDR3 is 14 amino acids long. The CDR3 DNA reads TGTGCCAGCAGCTTTTACGACCAGCCGTACGAGCAGTACTTC. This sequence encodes CASSFYDQPYEQYF.

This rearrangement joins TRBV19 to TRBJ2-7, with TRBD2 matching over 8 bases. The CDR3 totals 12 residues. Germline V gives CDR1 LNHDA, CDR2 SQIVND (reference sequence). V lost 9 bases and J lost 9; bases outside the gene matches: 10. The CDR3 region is CASSSGGGWQYF. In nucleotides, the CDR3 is TGTGCCAGCAGCTCCGGGGGGGGTTGGCAGTACTTC.

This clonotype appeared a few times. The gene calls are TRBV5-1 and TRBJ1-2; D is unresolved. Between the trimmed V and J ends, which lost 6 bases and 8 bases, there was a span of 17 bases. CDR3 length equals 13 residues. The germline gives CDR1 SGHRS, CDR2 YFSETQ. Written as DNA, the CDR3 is TGCGCCAGCACCCTGGACCGGCAGTTGGGCTACACCTTC. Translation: CASTLDRQLGYTF. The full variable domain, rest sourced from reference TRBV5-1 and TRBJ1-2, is KAGVTQTPRYLIKTRGQQVTLSCSPISGHRSVSWYQQTPGQGLQFLFEYFSETQRNKGNFPGRFSGRQFSNSRSEMNVSTLELGDSALYLCASTLDRQLGYTFGSGTRLTVV.

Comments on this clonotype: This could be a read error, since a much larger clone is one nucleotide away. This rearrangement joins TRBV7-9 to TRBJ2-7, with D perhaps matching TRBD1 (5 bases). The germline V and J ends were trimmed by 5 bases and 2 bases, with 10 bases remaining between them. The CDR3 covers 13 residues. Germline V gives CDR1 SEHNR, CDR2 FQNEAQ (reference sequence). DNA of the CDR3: TGTGCCAGCAGCCAAGTAGGGGCCTACGAGCAGTACTTC. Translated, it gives CASSQVGAYEQYF.

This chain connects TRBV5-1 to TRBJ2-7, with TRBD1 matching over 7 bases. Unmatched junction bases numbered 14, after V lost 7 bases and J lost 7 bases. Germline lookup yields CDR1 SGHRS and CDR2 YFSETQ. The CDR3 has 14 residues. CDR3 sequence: CASAPGYRGREQYF. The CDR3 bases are TGCGCCAGCGCCCCGGGATACAGGGGCCGAGAGCAGTACTTC.

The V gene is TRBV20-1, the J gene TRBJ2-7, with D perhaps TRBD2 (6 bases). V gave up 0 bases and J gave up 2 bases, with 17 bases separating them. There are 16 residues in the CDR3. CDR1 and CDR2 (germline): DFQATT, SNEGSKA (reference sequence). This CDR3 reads CSARDFKAGLPYEQYF. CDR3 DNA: TGCAGTGCTAGAGATTTTAAGGCGGGGTTACCCTACGAGCAGTACTTC.

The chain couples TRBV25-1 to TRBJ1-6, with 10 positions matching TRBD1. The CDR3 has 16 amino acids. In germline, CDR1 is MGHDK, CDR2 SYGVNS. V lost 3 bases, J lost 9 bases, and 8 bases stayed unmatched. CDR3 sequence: CASSDLGTGAGSPLHF. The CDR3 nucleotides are TGTGCCAGCAGTGATCTAGGGACAGGGGCAGGTTCACCCCTCCACTTT.

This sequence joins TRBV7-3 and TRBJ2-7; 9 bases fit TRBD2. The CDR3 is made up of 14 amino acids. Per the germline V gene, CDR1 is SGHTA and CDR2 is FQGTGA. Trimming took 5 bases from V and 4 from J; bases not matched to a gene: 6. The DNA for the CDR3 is TGTGCCAGCAGCCACGGACTAGCGCGATACGAGCAGTACTTC. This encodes CASSHGLARYEQYF. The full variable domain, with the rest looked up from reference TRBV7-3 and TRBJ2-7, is GAGVSQTPSNKVTEKGKYVELRCDPISGHTALYWYRQSLGQGPEFLIYFQGTGAADDSGLPNDRFFAVRPEGSVSTLKIQRTERGDSAVYLCASSHGLARYEQYFGPGTRLTVT.

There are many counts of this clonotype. CDR3 loop: CASSEYAGGTQYF. In DNA form, the CDR3 reads TGTGCCAGCAGTGAATACGCTGGAGGAACCCAGTACTTC. V and J are TRBV25-1 and TRBJ2-5, with TRBD2 as a possible D gene (5 bases). CDR3 length equals 13 residues. Germline V gene data show CDR1 as MGHDK and CDR2 as SYGVNS. With 0 bases removed from V and 8 bases from J, the gap between germline ends came to 10 bases.

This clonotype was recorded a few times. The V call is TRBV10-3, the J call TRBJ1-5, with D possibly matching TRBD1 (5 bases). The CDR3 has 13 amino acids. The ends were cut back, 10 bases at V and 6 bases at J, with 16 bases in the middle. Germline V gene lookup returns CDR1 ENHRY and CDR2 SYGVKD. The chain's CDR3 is CASRRGFTQPQHF. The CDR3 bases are TGTGCCAGCAGGAGGGGTTTCACTCAGCCCCAGCATTTT.

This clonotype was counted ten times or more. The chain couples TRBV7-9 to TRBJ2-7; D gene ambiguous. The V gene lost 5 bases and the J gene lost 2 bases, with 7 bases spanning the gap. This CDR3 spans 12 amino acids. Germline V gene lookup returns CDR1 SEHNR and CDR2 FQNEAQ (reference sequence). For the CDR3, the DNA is TGTGCCAGCAGCACACAGACCTACGAGCAGTACTTC. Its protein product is CASSTQTYEQYF. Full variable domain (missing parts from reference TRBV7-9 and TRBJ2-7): DTGVSQNPRHKITKRGQNVTFRCDPISEHNRLYWYRQTLGQGPEFLTYFQNEAQLEKSRLLSDRFSAERPKGSFSTLEIQRTEQGDSAMYLCASSTQTYEQYFGPGTRLTVT.

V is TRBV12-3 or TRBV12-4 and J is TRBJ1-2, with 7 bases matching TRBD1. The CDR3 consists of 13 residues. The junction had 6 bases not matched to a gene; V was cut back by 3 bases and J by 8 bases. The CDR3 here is CASSFRGPQGYTF. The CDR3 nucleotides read TGTGCCAGCAGTTTTAGGGGGCCACAGGGCTACACCTTC.

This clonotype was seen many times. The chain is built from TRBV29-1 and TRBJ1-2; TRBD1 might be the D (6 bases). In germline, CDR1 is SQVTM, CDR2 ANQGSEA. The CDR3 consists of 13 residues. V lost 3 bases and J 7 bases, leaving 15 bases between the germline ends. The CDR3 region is CSVDVQGGSGYTF. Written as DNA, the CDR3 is TGCAGCGTTGATGTACAGGGAGGCTCTGGCTACACCTTC. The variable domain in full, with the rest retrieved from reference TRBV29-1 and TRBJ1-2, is SAVISQKPSRDICQRGTSLTIQCQVDSQVTMMFWYRQQPGQSLTLIATANQGSEATYESGFVIDKFPISRPNLTFSTLTVSNMSPEDSSIYLCSVDVQGGSGYTFGSGTRLTVV.

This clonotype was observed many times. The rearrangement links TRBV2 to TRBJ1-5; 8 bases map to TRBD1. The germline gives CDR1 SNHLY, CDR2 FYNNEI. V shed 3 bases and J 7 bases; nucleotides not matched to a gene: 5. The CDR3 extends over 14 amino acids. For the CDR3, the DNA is TGTGCCAGCAGTGAGTACAGGGGGTGGCAGCCCCAGCATTTT. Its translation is CASSEYRGWQPQHF.

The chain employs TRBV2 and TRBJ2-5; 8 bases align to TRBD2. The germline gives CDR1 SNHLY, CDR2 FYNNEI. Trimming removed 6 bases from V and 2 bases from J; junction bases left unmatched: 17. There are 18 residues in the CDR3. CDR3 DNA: TGTGCCAGCAGCTACCAGTTGTTTGCGGGAGGTCAACAAGAGACCCAGTACTTC. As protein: CASSYQLFAGGQQETQYF.

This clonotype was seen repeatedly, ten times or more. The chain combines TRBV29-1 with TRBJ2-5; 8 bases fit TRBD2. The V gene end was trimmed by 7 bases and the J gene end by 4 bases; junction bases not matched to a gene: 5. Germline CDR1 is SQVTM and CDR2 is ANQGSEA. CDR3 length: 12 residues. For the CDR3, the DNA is TGCAGCGACGGGACTAGGGGAGAGACCCAGTACTTC. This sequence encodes CSDGTRGETQYF.

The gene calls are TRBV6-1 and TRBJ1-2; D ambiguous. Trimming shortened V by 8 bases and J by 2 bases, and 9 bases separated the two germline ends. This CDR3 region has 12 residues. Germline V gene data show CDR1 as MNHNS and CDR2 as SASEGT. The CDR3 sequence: CASAGPNYGYTF. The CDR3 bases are TGTGCCAGCGCTGGACCGAACTATGGCTACACCTTC.

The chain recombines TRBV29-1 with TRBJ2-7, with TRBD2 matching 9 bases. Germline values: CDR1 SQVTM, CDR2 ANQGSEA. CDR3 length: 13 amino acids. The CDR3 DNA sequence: TGCACCTCCCCGACTAGCGGACAATACGAGCAGTACTTC. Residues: CTSPTSGQYEQYF.

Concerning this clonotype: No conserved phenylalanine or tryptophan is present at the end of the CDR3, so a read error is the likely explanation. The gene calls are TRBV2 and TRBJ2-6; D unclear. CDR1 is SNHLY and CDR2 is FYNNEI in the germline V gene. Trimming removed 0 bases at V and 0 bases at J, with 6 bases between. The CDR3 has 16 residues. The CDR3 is CASSEAVGSGANVLTP. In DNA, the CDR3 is TGTGCCAGCAGTGAAGCTGTGGGCTCTGGGGCCAACGTCCTGACTCCA.

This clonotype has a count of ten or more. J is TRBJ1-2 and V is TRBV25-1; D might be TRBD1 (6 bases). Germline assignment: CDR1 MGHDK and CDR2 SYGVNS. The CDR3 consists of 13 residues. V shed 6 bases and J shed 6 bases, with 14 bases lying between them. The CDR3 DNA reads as TGTGCCAGCAGCCCCAAGGGGGGGAATGGCTACACCTTC. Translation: CASSPKGGNGYTF.

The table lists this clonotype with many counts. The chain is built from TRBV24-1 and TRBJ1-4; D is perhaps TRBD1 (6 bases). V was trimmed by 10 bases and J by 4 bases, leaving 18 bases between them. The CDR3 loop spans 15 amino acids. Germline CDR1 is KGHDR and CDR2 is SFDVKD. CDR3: CATDPRTADNEKLFF. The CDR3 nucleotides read TGTGCCACTGACCCTCGGACAGCTGATAATGAAAAACTGTTTTTT.

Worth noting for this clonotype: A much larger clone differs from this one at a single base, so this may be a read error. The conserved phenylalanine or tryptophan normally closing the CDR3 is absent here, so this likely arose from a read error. The chain's CDR3 is CASSLGQDYGYTS. As DNA, the CDR3 is TGTGCCAGCAGCTTAGGACAGGACTATGGCTACACCTCC. This chain links TRBV7-3 with TRBJ1-2, with 7 bases identical to TRBD1. The V gene's germline CDR1 is SGHTA and CDR2 FQGTGA. There are 13 residues in the CDR3. Losses at the gene ends were 2 bases for V and 3 bases for J; bases not matched to a gene: 0.